The 8 T cell receptor beta chains in this list originate from one sample, sequenced in a study of shared clonotypes between healthy human individuals. Sequencing used immunoSEQ multiplex PCR; TCRdb keeps in-frame clones, though not all of them. This table has some 79,000 clones, 62% appearing once. Specimen: memory CD8+ T cells sorted from blood. Noted subset: CD45RO+ cells pooled with CCR7-negative TemRA cells. These TCRs come from a man aged 25 to 40 in good health.

By share, this clone counts as medium-sized. The chain links TRBV5-6 to TRBJ1-2, with D maybe TRBD1 (5 bases). The V end lost 0 bases, the J end lost 3 bases, and 15 bases lay between the germline ends. This CDR3 has 16 amino acids. Per the germline V gene, CDR1 is SGHDT and CDR2 is YYEEEE. CDR3 in DNA: TGTGCCAGCAGCTTGGACGGACGGAGGGGACACTATGGCTACACCTTC. This gives the protein CASSLDGRRGHYGYTF.

The gene calls are TRBV27 and TRBJ2-1; D remains unclear. With 7 bases removed from V and 0 bases from J, the gap between germline ends came to 16 bases. This CDR3 comprises 16 residues. Germline V gene data show CDR1 as MNHEY and CDR2 as SMNVEV (reference sequence). The CDR3 DNA is TGTGCCAGCATGGTTCGGGCGGCTAGCTCCTACAATGAGCAGTTCTTC. Protein: CASMVRAASSYNEQFF.

The chain links TRBV9 to TRBJ2-3, with 9 bases aligning to TRBD1. This CDR3 spans 16 amino acids. Trimming removed 4 bases from V and 2 bases from J; junction bases left unmatched: 8. In germline, CDR1 is SGDLS, CDR2 YYNGEE. The DNA of the CDR3 is TGTGCCAGCAGCAGGAGACAGGGGGGGACCACAGATACGCAGTATTTT. It translates to CASSRRQGGTTDTQYF.

The rearrangement links TRBV18 to TRBJ2-2, with D unclear. The CDR3 is 15 amino acids. Trimming took 2 bases from V and 6 from J, leaving 13 bases between them. Per the germline V gene, CDR1 is KGHSH and CDR2 is LQKENI. The CDR3, as DNA: TGTGCCAGCTCACCAGTTTTCGAGAGAGCCGGGGAGCTGTTTTTT. Residues: CASSPVFERAGELFF.

The sample holds a few counts of this clone. V is TRBV2 and J is TRBJ1-1; D is perhaps TRBD1 (5 bases). The V gene lost 4 bases and the J gene lost 1 base, with 7 bases spanning the gap. The CDR3 contains 13 residues. CDR1 SNHLY and CDR2 FYNNEI come from the germline V gene. CDR3 sequence reads: CASSGQSNTEAFF. The CDR3 DNA reads as TGTGCCAGCAGTGGACAGTCGAACACTGAAGCTTTCTTT. Using reference TRBV2 and TRBJ1-1 for the parts outside the CDR3, the full variable domain is EPEVTQTPSHQVTQMGQEVILRCVPISNHLYFYWYRQILGQKVEFLVSFYNNEISEKSEIFDDQFSVERPDGSNFTLKIRSTKLEDSAMYFCASSGQSNTEAFFGQGTRLTVV.

This chain connects TRBV29-1 to TRBJ2-1; D possibly corresponds to TRBD2 (6 bases). This CDR3 is built from 13 residues. The ends were cut back, 5 bases at V and 3 bases at J, with 11 bases in the middle. Germline loops: CDR1 SQVTM, CDR2 ANQGSEA. In DNA form, the CDR3 reads TGCAGCGTTATCGGGAGATTCTACAATGAGCAGTTCTTC. Encoded protein: CSVIGRFYNEQFF.

The V and J genes are TRBV9 and TRBJ2-7, with D hard to call. Trimming removed 0 bases from V and 0 bases from J, with 7 bases in between. From germline, CDR1 is SGDLS and CDR2 YYNGEE. This CDR3 spans 14 amino acids. The chain's CDR3 is CASSVAEYSYEQYF. Here the CDR3 DNA reads TGTGCCAGCAGCGTAGCAGAGTACTCCTACGAGCAGTACTTC.

The chain is built from TRBV7-9 and TRBJ2-1; weak D call: TRBD1 (5 bases). With 3 bases removed from V and 15 bases from J, the gap between germline ends came to 9 bases. The CDR3 is 10 residues long. CDR1 SEHNR and CDR2 FQNEAQ come from the germline V gene (reference sequence). CDR3 nucleotide sequence: TGTGCCAGCAGCTTGACAGTCTCGTTCTTC. This codes for CASSLTVSFF.